These T cell receptor beta chains were read from a single sample in a study of CD4 T cells in relation to SARS-CoV-2 and coronaviruses. Antigens of these TCRs are unknown. Using immunoSEQ multiplex PCR, the repertoire was profiled, and TCRdb retains in-frame clones only, with some absent. This sample carries roughly 20,000 clones, more than 75% of them seen once, and the ten largest clones take under 25%. Sequencing input: CD4+ T cells from PBMCs, cultured in vitro. These receptors were obtained from a human donor in good health. The conserved cysteine and the conserved F or W are not part of the CDR3 here. Size values are once, few and many counts, or a class for expanded clones, and some rows have none.

TRBV6-1 NA ASSEVLGSGNTIY
TRBV5-1 few ASSLTLRGDTQY
TRBV19 NA ASSMGTGGAGNQPQH
TRBV12-3/TRBV12-4 once ASSLGGGNEQF
TRBV5-1 once ASSFANGPTSGRLETQY
TRBV11-1 NA ASSFTSGFTYEQY
TRBV11-2 NA ASSLVSGSYEQY
TRBV19 NA ASRLEAVSGAHSPLH
TRBV24-1 NA ATSGQNTDTQY
TRBV6-6 once ASSLGGSGNTIY
TRBV4-1 NA ASSQFGQGAGNEQF
TRBV30 NA AWSITQQMILPNYGYT
TRBV6-6 NA ATERDRAGKGYT
TRBV6-5 NA ASTARTALTGELF
TRBV5-1 NA ASSLTPSSGRGGSTETQY
TRBV2 NA ASRGGGSVYQETQY
TRBV19 NA ASSIIGQPQH
TRBV10-3 few AISEKLAGGGDEQY
TRBV6-9 NA ASSYTGQGID
TRBV7-3 NA ASSLRGVPRDEQF
TRBV7-3 NA ASSFAGSQETQY
TRBV19 NA ASSKDRYEQY
TRBV18 NA ASSPEDRAYNEQF
TRBV25-1 once ASSDPGPSSWETQY
TRBV5-4 once ASSLDADPGNTIY
TRBV21-1 few ASSLAGALVNTLNTDTQY
TRBV6-4 once ASSDSAGGAGANVLT
TRBV10-3 few AIHAGRPNTEAF
TRBV15 NA ATSRGLAGAPGEQF
TRBV3-1/TRBV3-2 NA ASSERSTGGNGDGYT
TRBV7-2 few ASSAGLNYGYT
TRBV6-4 medium-sized ASSDNSGANVLT
TRBV23-1 NA ASSHSRTETYEQY
TRBV19 NA ASSISSGDPRGGF
TRBV2 once ASSYREWGAF
TRBV19 few ASSIRPGTALSGANVLT
TRBV29-1 once SAQRGSTDTQY
TRBV5-1 NA ASSLNSGASTDTQY
TRBV7-2 NA ASSLEGHEQY
TRBV14 NA ASSQAQGELF
TRBV5-1 few ASSAANSGNTIY
TRBV30 NA AWQSGTGNTEAF
TRBV15 NA ATSRDLGVYNEQF
TRBV19 few ATEQGSGYEQY
TRBV9 NA ASSVVQGLAVYNEQF